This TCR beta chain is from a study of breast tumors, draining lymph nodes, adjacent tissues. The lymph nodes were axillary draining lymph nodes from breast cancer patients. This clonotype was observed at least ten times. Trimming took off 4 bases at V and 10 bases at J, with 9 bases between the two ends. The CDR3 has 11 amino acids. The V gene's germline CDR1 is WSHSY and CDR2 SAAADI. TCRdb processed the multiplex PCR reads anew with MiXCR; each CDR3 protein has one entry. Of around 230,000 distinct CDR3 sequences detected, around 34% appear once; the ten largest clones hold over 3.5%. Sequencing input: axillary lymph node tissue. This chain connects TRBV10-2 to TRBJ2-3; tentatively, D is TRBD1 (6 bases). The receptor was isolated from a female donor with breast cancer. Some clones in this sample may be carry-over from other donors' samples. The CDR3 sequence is CASSVQGPQYF. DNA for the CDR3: TGCGCCAGCAGTGTCCAGGGGCCGCAGTATTTT.